This TCR beta chain was sequenced for a study of early T cells in non-severe SARS-CoV-2 infection. TCRdb re-analysed the 5' RACE reads in MiXCR, keeping a single row per CDR3 protein. The sample holds tens of thousands of distinct CDR3 sequences, around 13% seen once. After removal of 4 bases from V and 8 bases from J, the junction contained 7 bases not matched to a gene. Germline lookup yields CDR1 SGDLS and CDR2 YYNGEE. The length of the CDR3 is 14 residues. This clonotype was seen many times. The J gene is TRBJ1-4, the V gene TRBV9, with 8 positions matching TRBD1. This receptor was taken from an adult who was a healthcare worker with PCR-confirmed SARS-CoV-2 infection or an uninfected control (not recorded which). Sequencing was performed on whole blood. As DNA, the CDR3 is TGTGCCAGCAGCTCAGGGGGCGCGGGGGAAAAACTGTTTTTT. It yields the protein CASSSGGAGEKLFF.